The source of this T cell receptor (beta chain) is a study of T cell responses to AZD1222 COVID-19 vaccine. Study-wide results and limits: Repertoire sampling happened only post peak T cell response. Among vaccine-associated CD4 TCRs, coverage spanned spike, with dominance at 160-218 and 743-854. Females made up more of the donors, who were largely white British, and clonal diversity may have come out too low. Reportedly, close to half of spike-specific TCRs are directed against unmutated variant regions.

The repertoire was sequenced with immunoSEQ multiplex PCR; TCRdb's copy has only in-frame clones and lacks some. This sample has 75,000 to 90,000 clones, with roughly 85% found just once. Trimming cost V 5 bases and J 4 bases, with 20 bases left between them. This CDR3 spans 16 amino acids. The germline V gene has CDR1 SGHDN and CDR2 FVKESK. Comments on this clone: Its antigen is unidentified.

This chain joins TRBV14 and TRBJ1-1; possibly TRBD1 for D (5 bases). The TCR was taken from an adult who received the AZD1222 COVID-19 vaccine. Source: peripheral blood, taken 28 days after the second AZD1222 dose. CDR3 in DNA: TGTGCCAGCAGCGGGCAGGGACGCAAGCAGAGCACTGAAGCTTTCTTT. Protein sequence: CASSGQGRKQSTEAFF.